The present T cell receptor beta chain was sequenced within a study of T-cell reconstitution after alpha-beta-depleted transplantation in children. Preparation of the TCRbeta library used unique molecular identifiers. TCRdb re-called the PCR reads with MiXCR, one entry per CDR3 protein. The data hold more than 450,000 distinct CDR3 sequences, with around 20% observed a single time. This clonotype was observed a handful of times. Source: PBMCs from the stem cell graft donor, taken from the stem cell graft. This sequence was found in a human donor who donated a stem cell graft to a child with acute lymphoblastic leukemia.

CDR3 DNA: TGTGCCAGCAGCAAAACCCACAGGGCCTCCTACGAGCAGTACTTC. Translating it yields CASSKTHRASYEQYF. This rearrangement joins TRBV12-3 or TRBV12-4 to TRBJ2-7; a possible D gene is TRBD1 (6 bases). V gave up 6 bases and J gave up 0 bases, with 15 bases separating them. This CDR3 contains 15 residues.